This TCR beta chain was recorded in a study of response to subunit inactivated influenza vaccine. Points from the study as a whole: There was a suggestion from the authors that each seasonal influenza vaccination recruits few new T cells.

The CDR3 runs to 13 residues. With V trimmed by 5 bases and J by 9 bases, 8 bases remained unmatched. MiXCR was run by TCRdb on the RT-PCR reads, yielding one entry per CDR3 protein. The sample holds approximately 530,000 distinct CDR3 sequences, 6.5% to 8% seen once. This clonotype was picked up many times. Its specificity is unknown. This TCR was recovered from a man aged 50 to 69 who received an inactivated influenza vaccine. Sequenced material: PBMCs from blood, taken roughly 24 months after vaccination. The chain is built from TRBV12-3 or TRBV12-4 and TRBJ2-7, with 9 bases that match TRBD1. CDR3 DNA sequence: TGTGCCAGCAGTCGGGACAGGGCGGCTGGGCAGTACTTC. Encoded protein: CASSRDRAAGQYF.